The entry that follows covers one TCR beta chain sequence. This entry comes from a study of blood T cell repertoires in COVID-19. How the authors handled the data: Cell counts per sample came from amplifying reference gene primers. Libraries were prepared by immunoSEQ multiplex PCR; TCRdb keeps only in-frame clonotypes and omits some of them. The V and J calls and clone size were taken over from that table, and D and trimming were inferred from the DNA. Here the sample spans about 140,000 clones, roughly 83% being singletons. The germline V and J ends were trimmed by 0 bases and 3 bases, with 12 bases remaining between them. The CDR3 has 16 amino acids. The V gene's germline CDR1 is LGHDT and CDR2 YNNKEL (reference sequence).

The TCR sequence derives from a man between 35 and 55 years old with acute COVID-19. Sequences were obtained from PBMCs or T cells enriched from blood (not recorded which). This sequence joins TRBV3-1 (or the pseudogene TRBV3-2) and TRBJ1-5; D is ambiguous. The CDR3 loop is CASSQDRGELNQPQHF. CDR3 nucleotides: TGTGCCAGCAGCCAAGATCGGGGAGAGCTCAATCAGCCCCAGCATTTT.